The sequence of this TCR beta chain was determined in a study of blood T cell repertoires in COVID-19. About the study: PBMCs, B-cell-depleted T cells, or T cells were the source of the cDNA or gDNA that made up the material.

CDR1 and CDR2 (germline): MGHRA, YSYEKL. V was clipped by 2 bases and J by 3 bases; unmatched bases: 5. CDR3 size: 15 residues. As handled by the study authors: Quantification of nucleated cells was approximated via reference gene primer amplification. The table came from immunoSEQ multiplex PCR; TCRdb's copy has only in-frame clones and leaves some out. That table supplies the V and J calls and clone size; D and trimming were determined from the DNA. The sample lists approximately 14,000 clones; 84% were seen once. The origin of this receptor is a man aged 50-60 years with active COVID-19. Sequenced sample: peripheral blood. The V and J genes are TRBV4-1 and TRBJ2-7, with 9 bases identical to TRBD1. CDR3: CASSQLGQGIYEQYF. In DNA, the CDR3 is TGCGCCAGCAGCCAACTAGGACAGGGGATCTACGAGCAGTACTTC.